A selection of T cell receptor beta chains follows, all from one sample in a study of PD-1 blockade in classical Hodgkin lymphoma. Data came from immunoSEQ multiplex PCR; TCRdb stores just in-frame clones and leaves some out. Of approximately 79,000 clones listed, around 90% are singletons. Sequenced here: peripheral blood mononuclear cells (PBMCs), sampled before the second cycle of nivolumab. Receptor source: a human donor with classical Hodgkin lymphoma. CDR3s include the opening cysteine and the closing phenylalanine or tryptophan. Fields, in order: V gene, J gene, D gene, clone size, CDR3 DNA, CDR3 protein. The D gene is left open where the match is weak. The listing skips clone size in some rows; elsewhere it reads once, few, many or a size class.

V: TRBV9; J: TRBJ2-7; D: .; size: .; DNA: TGTGCCAGCAGCGCCGGGGACTCCTACGAGCAGTACTTC; CDR3: CASSAGDSYEQYF
V: TRBV6-5; J: TRBJ1-1; D: .; size: .; DNA: TGTGCCAGCAGTCCAGGGTGGACTGAAGCTTTCTTT; CDR3: CASSPGWTEAFF
V: TRBV4-1; J: TRBJ1-5; D: TRBD1; size: .; DNA: TGCGCCAGCAGCCAAGCCGGGACAGGGGGCTTTCAGCCCCAGCATTTT; CDR3: CASSQAGTGGFQPQHF
V: TRBV4-2; J: TRBJ2-1; D: TRBD2; size: .; DNA: TGTGCCAGCAGCCAAGATAGTCGGACTAGCGGGAGGGCTAGTGAGCAGTTCTTC; CDR3: CASSQDSRTSGRASEQFF
V: TRBV14; J: TRBJ1-2; D: TRBD1; size: .; DNA: TGTGCCAGCAGCCAAGTGACAGGGGCTGGCTACACCTTC; CDR3: CASSQVTGAGYTF
V: TRBV10-1; J: TRBJ1-1; D: .; size: .; DNA: TGCGCCAGCAGTGAGGGGGGTGACGCCACTGAAGCTTTCTTT; CDR3: CASSEGGDATEAFF
V: TRBV11-3; J: TRBJ2-1; D: .; size: .; DNA: TGTGCCAGCAGCTTAGCGGGTTCCTACAATGAGCAGTTCTTC; CDR3: CASSLAGSYNEQFF
V: TRBV19; J: TRBJ1-1; D: .; size: .; DNA: TGTGCCAGTAGTATAGACCCACCGGGGACTGAAGCTTTCTTT; CDR3: CASSIDPPGTEAFF
V: TRBV7-2; J: TRBJ1-2; D: TRBD1; size: .; DNA: TGTGCCAGCAGCTTAGCCCCGACAGGGGCGCGAATCACTTCGGATGGCTACACCTTC; CDR3: CASSLAPTGARITSDGYTF
V: TRBV19; J: TRBJ2-5; D: .; size: .; DNA: TGTGCCAGTAGTATAGCGGGGGAAGAGACCCAGTACTTC; CDR3: CASSIAGEETQYF
V: TRBV29-1; J: TRBJ2-7; D: .; size: .; DNA: TGCAGCGTTGAAGTGGGAGGGGGTCGCTCCTACGAGCAGTACTTC; CDR3: CSVEVGGGRSYEQYF
V: TRBV4-1; J: TRBJ2-7; D: .; size: once; DNA: TGCGCCAGCAGCCACTTAGACGCGGGAGAGCAGTACTTC; CDR3: CASSHLDAGEQYF
V: TRBV27; J: TRBJ1-4; D: .; size: .; DNA: TGTGCCAGCAGTTCCCATAGTACTAATGAAAAACTGTTTTTT; CDR3: CASSSHSTNEKLFF
V: TRBV28; J: TRBJ1-2; D: .; size: .; DNA: TGTGCCAGCAGTTTATTTGGGGGGTCGGGTGGCTACACCTTC; CDR3: CASSLFGGSGGYTF
V: TRBV5-4; J: TRBJ2-2; D: .; size: .; DNA: TGTGCCAGCAGCTCCCTAAACTCCGCCGGGGAGCTGTTTTTT; CDR3: CASSSLNSAGELFF
V: TRBV5-6; J: TRBJ2-1; D: .; size: .; DNA: TGTGCCAGCAGCTTGGAGAATACAGGGTGGTATAATGAGCAGTTCTTC; CDR3: CASSLENTGWYNEQFF
V: TRBV5-6; J: TRBJ1-4; D: .; size: .; DNA: TGTGCCAGCAGCCTCTATGGGGGGATCACAACTAATGAAAAACTGTTTTTT; CDR3: CASSLYGGITTNEKLFF
V: TRBV6-5; J: TRBJ2-7; D: .; size: .; DNA: TGTGCCAGCAGTTACGGGGGGACAGTGAGATCCTACGAGCAGTACTTC; CDR3: CASSYGGTVRSYEQYF
V: TRBV4-1; J: TRBJ2-7; D: .; size: .; DNA: TGCGCCAGCAGCCAAGACCCGACAGGGACTTACGAGCAGTACTTC; CDR3: CASSQDPTGTYEQYF
V: TRBV5-1; J: TRBJ1-6; D: TRBD1; size: .; DNA: TGCGCCAGCAGCTGGGACAGGGATAATTCACCCCTCCACTTT; CDR3: CASSWDRDNSPLHF
V: TRBV9; J: TRBJ2-7; D: TRBD1; size: .; DNA: TGTGCCAGCAGCGTAGGGACAGGGGTGTCTTACGAGCAGTACTTC; CDR3: CASSVGTGVSYEQYF
V: TRBV5-1; J: TRBJ2-2; D: .; size: .; DNA: TGCGCCAGCAGATTCCGTTCCACCGGGGAGCTGTTTTTT; CDR3: CASRFRSTGELFF
V: TRBV27; J: TRBJ1-6; D: TRBD1; size: .; DNA: TGTGCCAGCAGTGCGCTCGGACAGGGGATGACACCCCTCCACTTT; CDR3: CASSALGQGMTPLHF
V: TRBV5-4; J: TRBJ2-5; D: TRBD2; size: .; DNA: TGTGCCAGCAGCTTGATAGCGGGCGGGGGAGAGACCCAGTACTTC; CDR3: CASSLIAGGGETQYF
V: TRBV29-1; J: TRBJ2-5; D: .; size: .; DNA: TGCAGCGTTTTAGGGACAGAGACCCAGTACTTC; CDR3: CSVLGTETQYF
V: TRBV6-6; J: TRBJ1-5; D: .; size: .; DNA: TGTGCCAGCAGCAGGACACCGAGCAATCAGCCCCAGCATTTT; CDR3: CASSRTPSNQPQHF
V: TRBV18; J: TRBJ2-2; D: TRBD1; size: .; DNA: TGTGCCAGCTCACTTCAAACCCCCGGGACAGGGGGCATCGGGGAGCTGTTTTTT; CDR3: CASSLQTPGTGGIGELFF
V: TRBV28; J: TRBJ2-7; D: .; size: .; DNA: TGTGCCAGTGTCGGAGCTAACTACGAGCAGTACTTC; CDR3: CASVGANYEQYF
V: TRBV30; J: TRBJ2-1; D: TRBD1; size: once; DNA: TGTGCCTGGAACCCGGGACAGGGGGATAGTGAGCAGTTCTTC; CDR3: CAWNPGQGDSEQFF
V: TRBV4-1; J: TRBJ2-1; D: .; size: few; DNA: TGCGCCAGCAGAAGAATTGGGTGGAATGAGCAGTTCTTC; CDR3: CASRRIGWNEQFF
V: TRBV5-1; J: TRBJ2-1; D: TRBD1; size: .; DNA: TGCGCCAGCAGCTGGGACAGGGGGCGTTCGGGTGAGCAGTTCTTC; CDR3: CASSWDRGRSGEQFF
V: TRBV19; J: TRBJ2-2; D: .; size: once; DNA: TGTGCCAGTAGTATAAATGTCGGGGAGCTGTTTTTT; CDR3: CASSINVGELFF
V: TRBV6-4; J: TRBJ1-5; D: TRBD1; size: .; DNA: TGTGCCAGCAGTGACCAACCATGGACAGGGCCTAATAGCAATCAGCCCCAGCATTTT; CDR3: CASSDQPWTGPNSNQPQHF
V: TRBV6-6; J: TRBJ2-1; D: .; size: once; DNA: TGTGCCAGCAGTTACTCGAATGAGCAGTTCTTC; CDR3: CASSYSNEQFF
V: TRBV6-6; J: TRBJ1-4; D: .; size: .; DNA: TGTGCCAGCAGTTACTCCCCGGCAGGGAATGAAAAACTGTTTTTT; CDR3: CASSYSPAGNEKLFF
V: TRBV6-6; J: TRBJ2-7; D: .; size: .; DNA: TGTGCCAGCATGGCAGCTTCCTACGAGCAGTACTTC; CDR3: CASMAASYEQYF
V: TRBV5-1; J: TRBJ2-3; D: .; size: .; DNA: TGCGCCAGCAGCGGAAGCCTTAGCGGATCTAGCACAGATACGCAGTATTTT; CDR3: CASSGSLSGSSTDTQYF
V: TRBV9; J: TRBJ2-5; D: TRBD2; size: .; DNA: TGTGCCAGCAGCGTAGGCAGTAGCGGGGCTCTCTGGGAGACCCAGTACTTC; CDR3: CASSVGSSGALWETQYF
V: TRBV11-2; J: TRBJ2-3; D: .; size: .; DNA: TGTGCCAGCAGCTCCTTCCTGACGGGGCCAGATACGCAGTATTTT; CDR3: CASSSFLTGPDTQYF